Following are 25 T cell receptor beta chains from one sample sequenced in a study of T-cell memory formation after mild COVID-19. Each CDR3 protein gets one entry after TCRdb re-called the 5' RACE reads with MiXCR. The table includes about 560,000 distinct CDR3 sequences, 15% to 20% detected once. Material: PBMCs or a T cell subset sorted from them (not recorded which). Receptors were obtained from an adult woman who had mild COVID-19 (a few samples of this study predate the infection). Cell type and time point are not known.

This clonotype was counted between two and nine times. This chain links TRBV5-1 with TRBJ1-2; D gene unclear. From germline, CDR1 is SGHRS and CDR2 YFSETQ. There are 15 residues in the CDR3. V dropped 4 bases and J dropped 4 bases, with 17 bases sitting between them. CDR3 loop: CASSLDPVTLYGYTF. In nucleotides, the CDR3 is TGCGCCAGCAGCCTGGACCCGGTTACCCTCTATGGCTACACCTTC.

This chain joins TRBV6-2 or TRBV6-3 and TRBJ2-7, with D maybe TRBD1 (6 bases). This CDR3 has 14 amino acids. The germline V gene has CDR1 MNHEY and CDR2 SVGEGT. The V end was cut by 7 bases, the J end by 4 bases, with 17 bases between. The CDR3 region has the DNA TGTGCCAGCATAGCCCCCGGTAGGGGGTACGAGCAGTACTTC. Amino acids: CASIAPGRGYEQYF.

This clonotype was detected a few times. This chain's CDR3 is CASSLVSGRGGGTDTQYF. In DNA form, the CDR3 reads TGTGCCAGCAGCCTGGTGTCTGGGCGGGGGGGCGGCACAGATACGCAGTATTTT. The rearrangement uses TRBV4-2 and TRBJ2-3; 9 nucleotides match TRBD2. CDR1 and CDR2 (germline): LGHNA, YNFKEQ. The CDR3 totals 18 residues. V shed 4 bases and J 1 base; nucleotides not matched to a gene: 12.

This chain connects TRBV12-5 to TRBJ2-3, with unresolved D. Germline loops: CDR1 LGHNT, CDR2 FRNRAP. V lost 5 bases to trimming and J lost 5 bases, with 8 bases between them. The CDR3 runs to 12 residues. The CDR3 DNA reads as TGTGCTAGTGGTGTGACCTTAGATACGCAGTATTTT. Translating it yields CASGVTLDTQYF.

The chain links TRBV7-9 to TRBJ2-3; D is uncertain. From germline, CDR1 is SEHNR and CDR2 FQNEAQ (reference sequence). Trimming cost V 6 bases and J 7 bases, with 14 bases left between them. The CDR3 has 13 residues. The CDR3 DNA follows: TGTGCCAGCAGTCCCCGGCCGGACCATACGCAGTATTTT. This translates into CASSPRPDHTQYF.

CDR3 coding DNA: TGTGCCAGTAAAAGGACAGGGCCAAGTAGCAATCAGCCCCAGCATTTT. Translation gives CASKRTGPSSNQPQHF. This chain links TRBV6-5 with TRBJ1-5; 8 bases are a match to TRBD1. This CDR3 has 16 amino acids. After removal of 9 bases from V and 0 bases from J, the junction contained 10 bases not matched to a gene. Germline assignment: CDR1 MNHEY and CDR2 SVGAGI.

This clonotype was seen only a few times. V and J are TRBV18 and TRBJ2-1; 11 bases agree with TRBD1. The CDR3 is 15 residues long. Germline V gene sequence: CDR1 KGHSH, CDR2 LQKENI. J gave up 7 bases and V 3 bases, and 5 bases lay outside the gene matches. The CDR3 nucleotides read TGTGCCAGCTCACCTAGGACAGGGGGCCCTAATGAGCAGTTCTTC. This translates into CASSPRTGGPNEQFF.

The rearrangement joins TRBV25-1 to TRBJ1-2; 10 nucleotides agree with TRBD1. This CDR3 comprises 17 residues. CDR1 and CDR2 from the germline V gene are MGHDK and SYGVNS. V was clipped by 0 bases and J by 5 bases; unmatched bases: 9. CDR3 residues: CASSEYGPGTGDYGYTF. In DNA, the CDR3 is TGTGCCAGCAGTGAATACGGTCCCGGGACAGGGGATTATGGCTACACCTTC.

There are a few counts of this clonotype. The rearrangement links TRBV6-5 to TRBJ1-1; maybe TRBD1 (6 bases). Germline V gene lookup returns CDR1 MNHEY and CDR2 SVGAGI. The length of the CDR3 is 13 residues. Deletions cut 6 bases from V and 5 bases from J, with 13 bases between. For the CDR3, the DNA is TGTGCCAGCAGAAAGGGGGGTTTAACTGAAGCTTTCTTT. Its protein product is CASRKGGLTEAFF.

The J gene is TRBJ2-1, the V gene TRBV29-1; TRBD1 matches at 7 bases. The CDR3 runs to 11 residues. V lost 7 bases and J lost 6; bases outside the gene matches: 3. Germline V lookup: CDR1 SQVTM, CDR2 ANQGSEA. This chain's CDR3 is CSANRGNEQFF. The CDR3 DNA is TGCAGCGCAAACAGGGGCAATGAGCAGTTCTTC.

The sample holds a few counts of this clonotype. The rearrangement uses TRBV7-6 and TRBJ1-3; possibly TRBD1 for D (5 bases). CDR3 length: 18 residues. CDR1 is SGHVS, CDR2 FNYEAQ, per germline. Deletions cut 1 base from V and 1 base from J, with 17 bases between. The chain's CDR3 is CASSLGNRGNPSGNTIYF. The DNA of the CDR3 is TGTGCCAGCAGCTTAGGAAACCGGGGGAACCCTTCTGGAAACACCATATATTTT.

This clonotype was recorded a few times. This chain joins TRBV25-1 and TRBJ2-1, with a tentative D call TRBD2 (5 bases). Trimming took 1 base from V and 7 from J, leaving 8 bases between them. The CDR3 length is 13 residues. Germline loops: CDR1 MGHDK, CDR2 SYGVNS. Here the CDR3 DNA reads TGTGCCAGCAGTGAATCTCGAGGGAATGAGCAGTTCTTC. It specifies CASSESRGNEQFF.

The chain uses TRBV5-1 and TRBJ2-6; possible D gene TRBD1, 6 bases. CDR1 is SGHRS, CDR2 YFSETQ, per germline. V lost 4 bases and J lost 1, with 15 bases in between. The CDR3 runs to 17 residues. The CDR3 DNA reads as TGCGCCAGCAGCCGTAGGCAGGGGTTATCTGGGGCCAACGTCCTGACTTTC. It is translated as CASSRRQGLSGANVLTF.

This clonotype has a handful of counts. The V call is TRBV5-1, the J call TRBJ2-7; possibly TRBD1 for D (5 bases). V was clipped by 4 bases and J by 2 bases, with 16 bases between them. The CDR3 loop spans 15 amino acids. Germline CDR1 SGHRS, CDR2 YFSETQ. The CDR3 here is CASSPKTASTYEQYF. As DNA, the CDR3 is TGCGCCAGCAGCCCCAAGACAGCCTCAACCTACGAGCAGTACTTC.

The chain uses TRBV10-3 and TRBJ2-1; 7 bases align to TRBD2. Germline V gene sequence: CDR1 ENHRY, CDR2 SYGVKD. Unmatched junction bases numbered 10, after V lost 8 bases and J lost 3 bases. This CDR3 is built from 15 residues. The CDR3 here is CAIGVGGIFYNEQFF. The CDR3 DNA is TGTGCCATCGGCGTGGGAGGGATTTTCTACAATGAGCAGTTCTTC.

V usage is TRBV24-1 and J usage is TRBJ2-7; no definite D call. CDR3 length equals 13 residues. V was pared by 0 bases and J by 6 bases, with 8 bases between. Germline CDR1 reads KGHDR; CDR2 reads SFDVKD. Written as DNA, the CDR3 is TGTGCCACCAGTGATTTGTGGGGTACCGAGCAGTACTTC. Protein: CATSDLWGTEQYF.

This clonotype has a count of ten or more. V and J are TRBV6-6 and TRBJ2-5; tentative D call: TRBD2 (7 bases). Germline values: CDR1 MNHNY, CDR2 SVGAGI (reference sequence). CDR3 length equals 14 residues. Deletions cut 1 base from V and 4 bases from J, with 10 bases between. The CDR3 here is CASSYYRGGETQYF. The CDR3 DNA reads as TGTGCCAGCAGTTACTATAGGGGGGGAGAGACCCAGTACTTC.

The chain recombines TRBV29-1 with TRBJ2-3, with D unclear. The germline V gene has CDR1 SQVTM and CDR2 ANQGSEA. V gave up 1 base and J gave up 3 bases, with 8 bases separating them. The CDR3 length is 13 residues. The DNA of the CDR3 is TGCAGCGTTGAAGGAAGGGTTACAGATACGCAGTATTTT. Protein product: CSVEGRVTDTQYF.

This sequence joins TRBV5-4 and TRBJ1-1; no clear D gene. The germline V gene encodes CDR1 SGHNT and CDR2 YYREEE (reference sequence). The V end was cut by 4 bases, the J end by 2 bases, with 12 bases between. This CDR3 is built from 14 residues. The CDR3 loop reads CASSEGDTNTEAFF. The DNA of the CDR3 is TGTGCCAGCAGCGAAGGTGACACAAACACTGAAGCTTTCTTT. The entire variable domain, with the rest obtained from reference TRBV5-4 and TRBJ1-1, is as follows: ETGVTQSPTHLIKTRGQQVTLRCSSQSGHNTVSWYQQALGQGPQFIFQYYREEENGRGNFPPRFSGLQFPNYSSELNVNALELDDSALYLCASSEGDTNTEAFFGQGTRLTVV.

This rearrangement joins TRBV5-1 to TRBJ2-2, with TRBD2 matching 8 bases. CDR3 length equals 16 residues. CDR1 is SGHRS, CDR2 YFSETQ, per germline. Trimming took 0 bases from V and 4 from J; bases not matched to a gene: 5. In nucleotides, the CDR3 is TGCGCCAGCAGCTTGGAGTTCGGGGGGGGCACCGGGGAGCTGTTTTTT. This encodes CASSLEFGGGTGELFF.

The chain uses TRBV13 and TRBJ1-2; D not certain. The germline gives CDR1 PRHDT, CDR2 FYEKMQ (reference sequence). V lost 5 bases and J 1 base, leaving 20 bases between the germline ends. The CDR3 has 17 residues. CDR3 bases: TGTGCCAGCAGCCTCGGGTCGGAGAGCGTAGGTAACTATGGCTACACCTTC. This encodes CASSLGSESVGNYGYTF.

J is TRBJ2-7 and V is TRBV29-1; 8 bases are shared with TRBD1. Germline V gene lookup returns CDR1 SQVTM and CDR2 ANQGSEA. The trim removed 4 bases at V and 0 bases at J, leaving 8 bases unmatched. The CDR3 contains 15 residues. CDR3 in amino acids: CSVVGTGKSSYEQYF. Here the CDR3 DNA reads TGCAGCGTTGTGGGGACAGGAAAGAGCTCCTACGAGCAGTACTTC.

In this sample, this clonotype turned up a few times. This chain connects TRBV27 to TRBJ1-1; tentatively, D is TRBD1 (6 bases). The CDR3 is made up of 15 amino acids. Germline CDR1 is MNHEY and CDR2 is SMNVEV (reference sequence). Deletions cut 0 bases from V and 3 bases from J, with 11 bases between. The CDR3: CASSLSRGVDTEAFF. CDR3 coding DNA: TGTGCCAGCAGTTTATCGAGGGGGGTGGACACTGAAGCTTTCTTT.

The sample holds many counts of this clonotype. One end of the junction fails to match germline, which may point to a read error. This sequence joins TRBV4-2 and TRBJ2-3, with D possibly being TRBD1 (6 bases). The V gene's germline CDR1 is LGHNA and CDR2 YNFKEQ. This CDR3 has 13 amino acids. The CDR3 spells CASSPQGADTQYF. CDR3 nucleotide sequence: TGCGCCAGCAGCCCACAGGGAGCAGATACGCAGTATTTT.

This chain connects TRBV7-3 to TRBJ2-3; 11 bases fit TRBD2. CDR1 and CDR2 from the germline V gene are SGHTA and FQGTGA. Trimming at V came to 5 bases and at J to 15 bases, leaving 7 bases not matched to a gene. The CDR3 length is 12 residues. CDR3: CASSSTSGSIYF. In DNA form, the CDR3 reads TGTGCCAGCAGCAGCACTAGCGGGAGTATATATTTT.